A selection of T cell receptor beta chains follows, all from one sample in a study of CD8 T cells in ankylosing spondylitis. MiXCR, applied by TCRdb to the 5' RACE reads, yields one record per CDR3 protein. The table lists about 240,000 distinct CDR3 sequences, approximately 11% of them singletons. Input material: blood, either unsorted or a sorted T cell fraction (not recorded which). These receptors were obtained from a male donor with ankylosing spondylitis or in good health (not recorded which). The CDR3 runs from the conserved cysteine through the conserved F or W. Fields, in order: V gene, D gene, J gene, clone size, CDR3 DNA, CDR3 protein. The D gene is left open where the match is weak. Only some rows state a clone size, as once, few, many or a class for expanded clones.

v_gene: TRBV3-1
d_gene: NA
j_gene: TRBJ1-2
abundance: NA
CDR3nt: TGTGCCAGCAGCGCCCGTACCAGGTACTACACCTTC
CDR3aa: CASSARTRYYTF

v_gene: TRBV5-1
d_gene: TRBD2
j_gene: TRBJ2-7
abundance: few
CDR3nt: TGCGCCAGCAGCTTGTATGGCGCTAGCGGCTACGAGCAGTACTTC
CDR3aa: CASSLYGASGYEQYF

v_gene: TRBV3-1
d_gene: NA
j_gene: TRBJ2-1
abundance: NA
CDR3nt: TGTGCCAGCAGCCAAGATCCCGTAAGAGGTGAGCAGTTCTTC
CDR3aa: CASSQDPVRGEQFF

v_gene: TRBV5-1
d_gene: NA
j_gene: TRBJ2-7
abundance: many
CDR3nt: TGCGCCAGCAGCCCGCGTCCCTCTGGGTCCCCAGTAACCTACGAGCAGTACTTC
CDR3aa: CASSPRPSGSPVTYEQYF

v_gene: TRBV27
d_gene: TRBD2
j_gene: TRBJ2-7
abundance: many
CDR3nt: TGTGCCAGCAGTCCCCGGACTAGCGGGAGAATTCACGAGCAGTACTTC
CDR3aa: CASSPRTSGRIHEQYF

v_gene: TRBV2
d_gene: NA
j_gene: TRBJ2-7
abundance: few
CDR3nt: TGTGCCAGCAGTGAAGAGGGTCTGGGGCAGTACTTC
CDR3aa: CASSEEGLGQYF

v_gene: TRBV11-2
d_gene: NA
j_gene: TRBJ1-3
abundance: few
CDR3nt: TGTGCCAGCAGCTTAGCGCGGGGAAACACCATATATTTT
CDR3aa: CASSLARGNTIYF

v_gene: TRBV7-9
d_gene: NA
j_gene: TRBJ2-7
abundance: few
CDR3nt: TGTGCCAGCAGCTTTGGAGCTGGGTACGAGCAGTACTTC
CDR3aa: CASSFGAGYEQYF

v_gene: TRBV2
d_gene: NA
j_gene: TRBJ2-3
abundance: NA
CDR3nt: TGTGCCAGCAGTGAAGAAGGGGCGGTTTCAGATACGCAGTATTTT
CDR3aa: CASSEEGAVSDTQYF

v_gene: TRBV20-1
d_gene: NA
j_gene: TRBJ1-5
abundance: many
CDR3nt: TGCAGTGCTAGCGCTATGACAGGCGATCAGCCCCAGCATTTT
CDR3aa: CSASAMTGDQPQHF

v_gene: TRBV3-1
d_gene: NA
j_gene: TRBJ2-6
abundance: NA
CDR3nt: TGTGCCAGCAGCCCGACAGGAGTCTCCTCTGGGGCCAACGTCCTGACTTTC
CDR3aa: CASSPTGVSSGANVLTF

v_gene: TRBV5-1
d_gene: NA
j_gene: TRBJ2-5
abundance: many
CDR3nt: TGCGCCAGCAGCTTGACTCTTTCCAACCAAGAGACCCAGTACTTC
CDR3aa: CASSLTLSNQETQYF

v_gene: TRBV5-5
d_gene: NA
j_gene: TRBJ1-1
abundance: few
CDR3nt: TGTGCCAGCAGGCCCCTCGGGACTGAAGCTTTCTTT
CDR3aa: CASRPLGTEAFF

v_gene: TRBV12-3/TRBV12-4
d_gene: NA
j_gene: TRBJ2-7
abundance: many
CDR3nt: TGTGCCAGCAGCCTAATTCAACAGGGCTACGAGCAGTACTTC
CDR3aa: CASSLIQQGYEQYF

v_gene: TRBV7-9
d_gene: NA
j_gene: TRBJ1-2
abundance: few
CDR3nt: TGTGCCAGCAGCTTAGCCAACAGCGAAGAGGTGAATGGCTACACCTTC
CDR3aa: CASSLANSEEVNGYTF

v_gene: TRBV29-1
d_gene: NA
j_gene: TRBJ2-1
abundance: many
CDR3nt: TGCAGCGTCCACTACGTCTGGCAGGATGAGCAGTTCTTC
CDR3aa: CSVHYVWQDEQFF

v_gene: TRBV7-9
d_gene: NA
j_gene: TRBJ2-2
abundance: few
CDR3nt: TGTGCCAGCAGCTCCGTGGGGCAGGCGAACACCGGGGAGCTGTTTTTT
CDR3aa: CASSSVGQANTGELFF

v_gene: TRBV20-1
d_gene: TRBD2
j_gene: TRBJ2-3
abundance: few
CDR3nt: TGCAGTGCTGGGACTAGCGGGGTCACAGATACGCAGTATTTT
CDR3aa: CSAGTSGVTDTQYF

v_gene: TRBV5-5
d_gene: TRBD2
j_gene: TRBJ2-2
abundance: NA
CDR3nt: TGTGCCAGCAGCTTGGCGGGGACTAGTTACGGGGAGCTGTTTTTT
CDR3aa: CASSLAGTSYGELFF

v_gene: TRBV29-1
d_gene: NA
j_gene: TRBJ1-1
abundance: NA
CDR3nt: TGCAGCGTTGAGATGGGCCCAAACACTGAAGCTTTCTTT
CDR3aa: CSVEMGPNTEAFF

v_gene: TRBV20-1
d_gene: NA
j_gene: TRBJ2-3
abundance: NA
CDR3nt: TGCAGTGCGCTTCTGGGGGCCAGCACAGATACGCAGTATTTT
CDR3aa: CSALLGASTDTQYF

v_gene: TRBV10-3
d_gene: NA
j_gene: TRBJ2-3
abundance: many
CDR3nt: TGTGCCATCAGCTCAGTTAGCGCAGATACGCAGTATTTT
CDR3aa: CAISSVSADTQYF

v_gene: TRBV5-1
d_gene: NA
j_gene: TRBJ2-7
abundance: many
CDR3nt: TGCGCCAGCAGCTTTTTCCAGGGCCAAAGCGAGCAGTACTTC
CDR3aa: CASSFFQGQSEQYF

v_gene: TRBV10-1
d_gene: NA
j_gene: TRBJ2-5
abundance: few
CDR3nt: TGCGCCAGCAGTCCGGACGGGTCGACCCAGTACTTC
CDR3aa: CASSPDGSTQYF

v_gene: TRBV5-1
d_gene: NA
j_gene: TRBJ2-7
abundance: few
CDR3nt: TGCGCCAGCAGCTCGGGCAACCTCTCGGGTAATCCCTCACTACGCGAGCAGTACTTC
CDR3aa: CASSSGNLSGNPSLREQYF

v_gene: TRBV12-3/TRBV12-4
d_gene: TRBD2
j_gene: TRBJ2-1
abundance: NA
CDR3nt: TGTGCCAGCAGATGGACTAGCGGGGGAAATGAGCAGTTCTTC
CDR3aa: CASRWTSGGNEQFF

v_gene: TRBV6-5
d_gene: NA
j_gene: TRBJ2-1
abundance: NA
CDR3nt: TGTGCCAGCAGTTGGGGCGGTTACAATGAGCAGTTCTTC
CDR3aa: CASSWGGYNEQFF

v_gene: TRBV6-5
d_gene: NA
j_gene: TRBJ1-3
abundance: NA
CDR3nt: TGTGCCAGCAGTTACTCTGTAGACTCTGGAAACACCATATATTTT
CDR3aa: CASSYSVDSGNTIYF

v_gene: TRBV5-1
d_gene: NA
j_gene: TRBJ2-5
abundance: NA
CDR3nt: TGCGCCAGCATGAGGCAGGGACAAGAGACCCAGTACTTC
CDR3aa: CASMRQGQETQYF

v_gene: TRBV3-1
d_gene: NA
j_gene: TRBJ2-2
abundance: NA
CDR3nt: TGTGCCAGCAGCCAAGATCTTGCGCGGGCCGGGGAGCTGTTTTTT
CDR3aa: CASSQDLARAGELFF

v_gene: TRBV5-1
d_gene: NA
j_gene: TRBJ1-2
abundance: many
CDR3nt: TGCGCCAGCAGCTTGGAGGGCAGTAACTATGGCTACACCTTC
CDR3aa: CASSLEGSNYGYTF

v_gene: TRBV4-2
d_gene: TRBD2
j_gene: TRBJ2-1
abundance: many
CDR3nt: TGTGCCAGCAGCCTTCGCGGGGGGGCTTACAATGAGCAGTTCTTC
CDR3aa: CASSLRGGAYNEQFF

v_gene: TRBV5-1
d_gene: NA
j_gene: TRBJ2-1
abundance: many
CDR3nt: TGCGCCAGCAGCGAGGGCCAAGGCTTATGGGATGAGCAGTTCTTC
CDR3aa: CASSEGQGLWDEQFF

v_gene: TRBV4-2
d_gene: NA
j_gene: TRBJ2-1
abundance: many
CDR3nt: TGTGCCAGCAGCCCTCAAAGGGGATACAATGAGCAGTTCTTC
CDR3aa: CASSPQRGYNEQFF

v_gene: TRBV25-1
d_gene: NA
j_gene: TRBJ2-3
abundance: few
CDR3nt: TGTGCCAGCAGTGAAGAAATAGACCCAGATACGCAGTATTTT
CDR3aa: CASSEEIDPDTQYF